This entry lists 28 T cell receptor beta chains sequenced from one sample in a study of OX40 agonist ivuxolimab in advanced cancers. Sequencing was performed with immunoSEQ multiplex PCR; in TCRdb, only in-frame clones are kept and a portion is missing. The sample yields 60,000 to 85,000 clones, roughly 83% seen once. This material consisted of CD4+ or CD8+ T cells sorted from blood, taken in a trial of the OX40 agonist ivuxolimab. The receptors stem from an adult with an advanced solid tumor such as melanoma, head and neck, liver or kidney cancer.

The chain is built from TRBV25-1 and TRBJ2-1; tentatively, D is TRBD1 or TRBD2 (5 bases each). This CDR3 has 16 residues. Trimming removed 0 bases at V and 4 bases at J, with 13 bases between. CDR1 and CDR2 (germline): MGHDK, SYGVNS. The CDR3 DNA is TGTGCCAGCAGTGAATATACCGGGGCGGGTTACAATGAGCAGTTCTTC. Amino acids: CASSEYTGAGYNEQFF.

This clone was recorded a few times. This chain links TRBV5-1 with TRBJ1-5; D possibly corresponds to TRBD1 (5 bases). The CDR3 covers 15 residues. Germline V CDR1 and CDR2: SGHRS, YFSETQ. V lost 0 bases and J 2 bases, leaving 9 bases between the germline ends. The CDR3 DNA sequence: TGCGCCAGCAGCTTGGGTCAGACAGGCAATCAGCCCCAGCATTTT. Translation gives CASSLGQTGNQPQHF.

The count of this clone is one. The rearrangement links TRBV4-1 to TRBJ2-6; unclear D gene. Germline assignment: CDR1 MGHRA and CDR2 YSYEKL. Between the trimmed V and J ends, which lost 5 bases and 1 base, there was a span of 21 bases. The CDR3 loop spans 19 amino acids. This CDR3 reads CASSARSIGAGSGANVLTF. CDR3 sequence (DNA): TGCGCCAGCAGCGCGAGATCGATCGGCGCCGGGTCTGGGGCCAACGTCCTGACTTTC.

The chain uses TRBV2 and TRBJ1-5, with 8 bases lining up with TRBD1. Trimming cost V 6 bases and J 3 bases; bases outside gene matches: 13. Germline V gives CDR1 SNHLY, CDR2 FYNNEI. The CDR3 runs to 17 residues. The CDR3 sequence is CASRADRERVDNQPQHF. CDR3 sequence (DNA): TGTGCCAGCAGGGCGGACAGGGAACGGGTTGACAATCAGCCCCAGCATTTT. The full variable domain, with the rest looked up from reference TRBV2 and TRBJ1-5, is EPEVTQTPSHQVTQMGQEVILRCVPISNHLYFYWYRQILGQKVEFLVSFYNNEISEKSEIFDDQFSVERPDGSNFTLKIRSTKLEDSAMYFCASRADRERVDNQPQHFGDGTRLSIL.

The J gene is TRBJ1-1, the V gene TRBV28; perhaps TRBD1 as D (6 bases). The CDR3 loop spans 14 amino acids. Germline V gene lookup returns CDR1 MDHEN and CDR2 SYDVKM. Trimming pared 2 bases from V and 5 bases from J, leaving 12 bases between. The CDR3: CASSLGGPGTEAFF. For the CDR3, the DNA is TGTGCCAGCAGTTTAGGGGGGCCAGGAACTGAAGCTTTCTTT.

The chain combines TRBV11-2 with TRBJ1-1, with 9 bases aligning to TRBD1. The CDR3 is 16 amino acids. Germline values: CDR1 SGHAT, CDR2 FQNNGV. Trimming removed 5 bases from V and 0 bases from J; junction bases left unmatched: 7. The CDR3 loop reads CASSVGTGLMNTEAFF. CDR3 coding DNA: TGTGCCAGCAGCGTAGGGACAGGGCTCATGAACACTGAAGCTTTCTTT.

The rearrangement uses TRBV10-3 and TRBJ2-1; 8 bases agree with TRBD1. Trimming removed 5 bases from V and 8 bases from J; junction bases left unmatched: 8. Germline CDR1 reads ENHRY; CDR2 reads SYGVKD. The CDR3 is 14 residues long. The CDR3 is CAISYDSGGDEQFF. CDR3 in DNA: TGTGCCATCAGTTATGACTCAGGGGGCGATGAGCAGTTCTTC.

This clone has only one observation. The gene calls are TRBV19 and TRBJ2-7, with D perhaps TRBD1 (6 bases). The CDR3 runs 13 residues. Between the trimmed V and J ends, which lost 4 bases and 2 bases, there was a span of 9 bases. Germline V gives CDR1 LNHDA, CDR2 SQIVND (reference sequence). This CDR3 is CASSKDRTYEQYF. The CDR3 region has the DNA TGTGCCAGTAGTAAGGACAGAACCTACGAGCAGTACTTC.

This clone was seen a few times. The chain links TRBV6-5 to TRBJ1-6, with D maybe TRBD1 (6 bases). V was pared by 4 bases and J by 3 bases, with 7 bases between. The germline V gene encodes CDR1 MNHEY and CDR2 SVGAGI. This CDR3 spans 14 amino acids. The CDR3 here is CASSSGVYNSPLHF. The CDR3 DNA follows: TGTGCCAGCAGTTCAGGGGTCTATAATTCACCCCTCCACTTT.

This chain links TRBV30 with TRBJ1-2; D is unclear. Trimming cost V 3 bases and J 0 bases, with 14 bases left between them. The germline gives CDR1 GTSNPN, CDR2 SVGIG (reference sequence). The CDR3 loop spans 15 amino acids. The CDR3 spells CAWRLRQGTNYGYTF. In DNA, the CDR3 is TGTGCCTGGAGGCTCCGACAAGGAACTAACTATGGCTACACCTTC.

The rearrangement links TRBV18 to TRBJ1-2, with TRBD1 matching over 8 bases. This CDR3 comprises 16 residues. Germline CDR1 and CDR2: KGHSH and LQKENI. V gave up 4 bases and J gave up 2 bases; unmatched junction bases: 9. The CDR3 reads CASSLQDRAQNYGYTF. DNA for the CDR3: TGTGCCAGCTCACTACAGGACAGGGCGCAAAACTATGGCTACACCTTC.

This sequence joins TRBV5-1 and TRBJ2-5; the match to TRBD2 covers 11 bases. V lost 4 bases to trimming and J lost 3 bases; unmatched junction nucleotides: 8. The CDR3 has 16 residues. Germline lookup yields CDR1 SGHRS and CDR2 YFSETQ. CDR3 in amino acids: CASSRGASGGKETQYF. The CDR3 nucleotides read TGCGCCAGCAGCCGGGGGGCTAGCGGGGGGAAAGAGACCCAGTACTTC.

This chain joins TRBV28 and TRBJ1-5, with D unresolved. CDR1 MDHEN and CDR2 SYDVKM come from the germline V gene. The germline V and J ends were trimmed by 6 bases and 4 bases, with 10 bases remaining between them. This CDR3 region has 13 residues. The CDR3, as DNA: TGTGCCAGCAGAATCACAAGAAATCAGCCCCAGCATTTT. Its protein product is CASRITRNQPQHF.

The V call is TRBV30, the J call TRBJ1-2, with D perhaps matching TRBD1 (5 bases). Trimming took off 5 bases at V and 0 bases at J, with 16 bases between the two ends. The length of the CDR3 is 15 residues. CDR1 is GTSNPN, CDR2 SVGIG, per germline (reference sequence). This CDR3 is CAWGGMGEANYGYTF. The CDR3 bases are TGTGCCTGGGGAGGTATGGGGGAAGCTAACTATGGCTACACCTTC.

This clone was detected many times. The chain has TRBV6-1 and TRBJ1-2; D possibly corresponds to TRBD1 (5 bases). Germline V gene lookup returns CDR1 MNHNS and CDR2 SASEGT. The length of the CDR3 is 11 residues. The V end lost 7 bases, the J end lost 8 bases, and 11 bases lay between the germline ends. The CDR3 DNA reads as TGTGCCAGCAAGGTGCGGGGCGGCTACACCTTC. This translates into CASKVRGGYTF.

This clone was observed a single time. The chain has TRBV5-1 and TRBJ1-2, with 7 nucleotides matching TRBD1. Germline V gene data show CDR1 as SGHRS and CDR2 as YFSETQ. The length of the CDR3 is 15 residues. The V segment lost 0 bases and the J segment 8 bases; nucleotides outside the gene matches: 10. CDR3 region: CASSLVGTASSGYTF. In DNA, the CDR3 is TGCGCCAGCAGCTTGGTCGGGACAGCGTCATCCGGCTACACCTTC.

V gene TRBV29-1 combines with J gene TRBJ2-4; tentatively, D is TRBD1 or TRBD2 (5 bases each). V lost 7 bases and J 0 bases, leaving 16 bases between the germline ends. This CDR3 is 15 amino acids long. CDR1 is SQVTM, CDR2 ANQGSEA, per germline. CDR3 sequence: CSARGQGVAKNIQYF. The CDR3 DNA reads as TGCAGCGCCAGAGGGCAGGGTGTAGCCAAAAACATTCAGTACTTC.

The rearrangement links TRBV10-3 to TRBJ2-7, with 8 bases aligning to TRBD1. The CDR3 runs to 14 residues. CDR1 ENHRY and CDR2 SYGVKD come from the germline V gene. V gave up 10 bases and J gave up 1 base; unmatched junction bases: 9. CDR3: CASCRGRGSYEQYF. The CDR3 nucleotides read TGTGCCAGCTGCAGGGGGCGCGGGTCCTACGAGCAGTACTTC.

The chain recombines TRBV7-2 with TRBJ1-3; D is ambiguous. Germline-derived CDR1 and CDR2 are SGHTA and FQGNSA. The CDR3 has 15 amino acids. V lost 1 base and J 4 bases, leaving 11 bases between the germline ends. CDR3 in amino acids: CASSLGIGSGNTIYF. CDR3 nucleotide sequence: TGTGCCAGCAGCTTAGGGATCGGGTCGGGAAACACCATATATTTT.

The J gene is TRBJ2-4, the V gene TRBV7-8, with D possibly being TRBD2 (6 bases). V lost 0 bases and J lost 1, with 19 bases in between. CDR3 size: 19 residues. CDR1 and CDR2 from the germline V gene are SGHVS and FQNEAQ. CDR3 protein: CASSLAPLGTRRAKNIQYF. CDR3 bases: TGTGCCAGCAGCTTAGCGCCATTAGGGACTCGGCGGGCCAAAAACATTCAGTACTTC.

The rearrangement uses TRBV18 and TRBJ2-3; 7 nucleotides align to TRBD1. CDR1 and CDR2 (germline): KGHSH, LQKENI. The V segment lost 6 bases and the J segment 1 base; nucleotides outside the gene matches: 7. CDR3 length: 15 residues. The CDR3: CASSGDRQRTDTQYF. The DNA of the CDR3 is TGTGCCAGCTCCGGGGACAGACAGCGCACAGATACGCAGTATTTT.

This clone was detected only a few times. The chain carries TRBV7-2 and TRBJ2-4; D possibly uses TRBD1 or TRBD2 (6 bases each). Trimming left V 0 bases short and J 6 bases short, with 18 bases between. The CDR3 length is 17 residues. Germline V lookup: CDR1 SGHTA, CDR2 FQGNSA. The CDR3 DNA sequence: TGTGCCAGCAGCTTAGCTCGTAGGAGGGGGTTTAGAAACATTCAGTACTTC. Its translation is CASSLARRRGFRNIQYF.

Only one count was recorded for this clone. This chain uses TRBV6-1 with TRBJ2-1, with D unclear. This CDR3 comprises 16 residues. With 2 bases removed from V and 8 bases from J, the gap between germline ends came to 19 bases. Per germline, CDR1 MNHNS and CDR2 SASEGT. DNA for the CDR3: TGTGCCAGCAGTGAATCTAGGGTCCCTCTTTATGATGAGCAGTTCTTC. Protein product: CASSESRVPLYDEQFF.

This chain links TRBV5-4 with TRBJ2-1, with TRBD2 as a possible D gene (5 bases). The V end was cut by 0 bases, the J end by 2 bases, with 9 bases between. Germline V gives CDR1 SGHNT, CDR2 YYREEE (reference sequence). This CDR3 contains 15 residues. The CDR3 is CASSLAGVTYNEQFF. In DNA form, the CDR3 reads TGTGCCAGCAGCTTGGCCGGGGTCACCTACAATGAGCAGTTCTTC. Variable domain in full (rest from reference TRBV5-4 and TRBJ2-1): ETGVTQSPTHLIKTRGQQVTLRCSSQSGHNTVSWYQQALGQGPQFIFQYYREEENGRGNFPPRFSGLQFPNYSSELNVNALELDDSALYLCASSLAGVTYNEQFFGPGTRLTVL.

CDR3 in DNA: TGTGCCAGTAGTATGATCCCGGGACTAGCGGGGGGGCCTGTCACAGATACGCAGTATTTT. Its protein product is CASSMIPGLAGGPVTDTQYF. The chain employs TRBV19 and TRBJ2-3; 16 nucleotides align to TRBD2. Germline assignment: CDR1 LNHDA and CDR2 SQIVND (reference sequence). The CDR3 totals 20 residues. The V segment lost 3 bases and the J segment 2 bases; nucleotides outside the gene matches: 11.

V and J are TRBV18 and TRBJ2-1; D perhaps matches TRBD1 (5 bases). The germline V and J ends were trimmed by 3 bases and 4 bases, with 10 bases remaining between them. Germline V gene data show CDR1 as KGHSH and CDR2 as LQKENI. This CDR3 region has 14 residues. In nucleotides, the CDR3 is TGTGCCAGCTCACCCATAAGACAGTACAATGAGCAGTTCTTC. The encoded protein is CASSPIRQYNEQFF.

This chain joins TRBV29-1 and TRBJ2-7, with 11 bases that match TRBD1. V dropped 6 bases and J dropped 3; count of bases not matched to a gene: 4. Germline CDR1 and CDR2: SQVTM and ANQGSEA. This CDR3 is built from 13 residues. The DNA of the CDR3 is TGCAGCGTGGGACAGGGGGATTTCTACGAGCAGTACTTC. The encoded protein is CSVGQGDFYEQYF.

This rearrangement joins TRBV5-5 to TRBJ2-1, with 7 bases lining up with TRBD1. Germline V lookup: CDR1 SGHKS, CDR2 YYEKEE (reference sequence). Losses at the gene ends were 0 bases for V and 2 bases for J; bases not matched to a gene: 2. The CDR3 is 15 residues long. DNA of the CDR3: TGTGCCAGCAGCTTGGGACAGGGCGCCTACAATGAGCAGTTCTTC. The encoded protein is CASSLGQGAYNEQFF.